Below are 8 T cell receptor beta chains sequenced from a single sample in a study of T cells in Graves' hyperthyroidism and ophthalmopathy (dated by TCRdb to about 2019). Library generation was performed with multiplex PCR. Sequenced on an Illumina HiSeq 2000. The TCR beta CDR3 regions were amplified from RNA transcripts. The first round of RT-PCR for the TCR CDR3 was performed with the HTBI primer set and the Qiagen OneStep RT-PCR kit. TCRdb's own reprocessing of the public reads used fastp at Q25 and MiXCR and kept productive beta chains. Identical CDR3 protein sequences are pooled into one entry, listed with their most common genes and DNA. The sample contains around 260,000 distinct CDR3 sequences, 20% to 30% of them found a single time. The top ten clones comprise approximately 25% of the sample. Source material: blood. These receptors were collected from a man between 35 and 55 years old with Graves' hyperthyroidism that later progressed to Graves' ophthalmopathy.

J is TRBJ2-7 and V is TRBV6-1; unclear D gene. The CDR3 spans 13 residues. V was pared by 4 bases and J by 7 bases, with 14 bases between. Germline CDR1 reads MNHNS; CDR2 reads SASEGT. CDR3 sequence reads: CASSAESSGEQYF. The CDR3 coding sequence is TGTGCCAGCAGTGCTGAATCCTCTGGGGAGCAGTACTTC.

This clonotype was detected many times. The chain employs TRBV4-1 and TRBJ2-5; 7 nucleotides align to TRBD1. CDR1 and CDR2 (germline): MGHRA, YSYEKL. J lost 1 base, V lost 6 bases, and 14 bases had no gene match. This CDR3 contains 17 residues. Here the CDR3 reads CASRFSMGQRTQETQYF. DNA for the CDR3: TGCGCCAGCAGATTTTCAATGGGACAGAGAACCCAAGAGACCCAGTACTTC.

At least ten counts were recorded for this clonotype. The chain combines TRBV5-1 with TRBJ2-7, with D perhaps matching TRBD2 (6 bases). The CDR3 sequence is 16 residues long. Between the trimmed V and J ends, which lost 4 bases and 7 bases, there was a span of 24 bases. Germline-derived CDR1 and CDR2 are SGHRS and YFSETQ. CDR3 residues: CASSPDPGTLPGEQYF. DNA for the CDR3: TGCGCCAGCAGCCCCGACCCCGGGACTCTACCAGGAGAGCAGTACTTC.

V usage is TRBV19 and J usage is TRBJ2-5; D unresolved. Trimming cost V 4 bases and J 4 bases, with 19 bases left between them. Germline V gene sequence: CDR1 LNHDA, CDR2 SQIVND (reference sequence). This CDR3 has 16 residues. This CDR3 reads CASSRDPGPGSETQYF. The CDR3 DNA reads as TGTGCCAGTAGTAGAGACCCCGGGCCAGGCTCAGAGACCCAGTACTTC.

The chain uses TRBV28 and TRBJ2-7; 9 bases fit TRBD2. The CDR3 length is 14 residues. With 7 bases clipped from V and 6 bases from J, the junction kept 10 bases outside the gene matches. Germline-derived CDR1 and CDR2 are MDHEN and SYDVKM. The CDR3 protein is CASKPGGRAREQYF. The DNA for the CDR3 is TGTGCCAGCAAACCCGGCGGGAGGGCTCGCGAGCAGTACTTC.

The sample holds a few counts of this clonotype. The chain uses TRBV6-5 and TRBJ2-5; D unresolved. Deletions cut 2 bases from V and 4 bases from J, with 20 bases between. From germline, CDR1 is MNHEY and CDR2 SVGAGI. The CDR3 covers 17 residues. In DNA form, the CDR3 reads TGTGCCAGCAGTTACGGTACGGGCGTGGCATATGGAGAGACCCAGTACTTC. It yields the protein CASSYGTGVAYGETQYF.

This clonotype was seen many times. The final CDR3 position lacks the conserved phenylalanine or tryptophan, pointing to a likely read error. V and J are TRBV19 and TRBJ2-7; D assignment may be TRBD1 or TRBD2 (5 bases each). Germline V gene sequence: CDR1 LNHDA, CDR2 SQIVND (reference sequence). The CDR3 loop spans 13 amino acids. V dropped 6 bases and J dropped 5 bases, with 14 bases sitting between them. The CDR3 reads CASSNRRSDEQYL. The CDR3 region has the DNA TGTGCCAGTAGCAACAGGAGGAGCGACGAGCAGTACCTC.

The V and J genes are TRBV7-2 and TRBJ1-5; 9 bases are a match to TRBD1. The ends lost 5 bases at V and 5 bases at J; junction bases unmatched: 7. Germline assignment: CDR1 SGHTA and CDR2 FQGNSA. The CDR3 loop spans 15 amino acids. The DNA of the CDR3 is TGTGCCAGCAGCCGGGGCGGGACAGGGTATCAGCCCCAGCATTTT. Amino acid sequence: CASSRGGTGYQPQHF.